Listed below are T cell receptor beta chains from one sample, sequenced in a study of T cell responses to AZD1222 COVID-19 vaccine. Clones were sequenced by immunoSEQ multiplex PCR, and TCRdb holds only the in-frame ones, with some missing. The sample records about 150,000 clones, roughly 90% being singletons. Sequenced material: peripheral blood, taken on day 0 of AZD1222 vaccination. The receptors here all came from an adult in good health. Each CDR3 is given with its conserved first and last residue. A D gene is named only where the DNA matches it firmly. Rows may omit the clone size; those that give it use once, few, many or a size class.

clone_size,j_call,v_call,d_call,cdr3_nt,cdr3_aa
NA,TRBJ2-4,TRBV15,TRBD1,TGTGCCACCAGTAGGGACAGGGGCAGAAACATTCAGTACTTC,CATSRDRGRNIQYF
medium-sized,TRBJ1-2,TRBV3-1/TRBV3-2,NA,TGTGCCAGCAGCCAAGGACCTTTGAGCATGAGCTATGGCTACACCTTC,CASSQGPLSMSYGYTF
NA,TRBJ2-7,TRBV27,NA,TGTGCCAGCAGTTTTAAAGGGACTGACTCCTACGAGCAGTACTTC,CASSFKGTDSYEQYF
NA,TRBJ1-1,TRBV12-3/TRBV12-4,NA,TGTGCCAGCAGTTTACGGGATGAAGCTTTCTTT,CASSLRDEAFF
NA,TRBJ1-2,TRBV5-6,TRBD1,TGTGCCAGCAGCTTGAGAACCGGGACAGTTTTTGGCTACACCTTC,CASSLRTGTVFGYTF
NA,TRBJ2-1,TRBV7-2,NA,TGTGCCAGCAGCCGCCGGGTAACCACACCATCTCACAATGAGCAGTTCTTC,CASSRRVTTPSHNEQFF
NA,TRBJ2-5,TRBV5-1,TRBD2,TGCGCCAGCAGCTGGCCGCGGGGGAGCGAAGAGACCCAGTACTTC,CASSWPRGSEETQYF
NA,TRBJ2-7,TRBV7-2,NA,TGTGCCAGCAGCTCCGGACTAGGGGGTTTTTACGAGCAGTACTTC,CASSSGLGGFYEQYF
NA,TRBJ2-7,TRBV3-1/TRBV3-2,TRBD1,TGTGCCAGCAGCTCAGACAGGGGGCCCTACGAGCAGTACTTC,CASSSDRGPYEQYF
NA,TRBJ1-2,TRBV6-5,NA,TGTGCCAGCAGTTACTGGGGGCCGCGTGGGGACGGCTACACCTTC,CASSYWGPRGDGYTF
NA,TRBJ2-1,TRBV7-2,TRBD1,TGTGCCAGCAGCTCAAAACAGGGGGCGAGCAACAATGAGCAGTTCTTC,CASSSKQGASNNEQFF
medium-sized,TRBJ2-7,TRBV7-9,TRBD1,TGTGCCAGCAGCTCGCCCTCCGGGACAGGGGGCTTCTACGAGCAGTACTTC,CASSSPSGTGGFYEQYF
NA,TRBJ1-1,TRBV19,NA,TGTGCCAGTAGTATTTTTACCCTCGGGGTCAACACTGAAGCTTTCTTT,CASSIFTLGVNTEAFF
NA,TRBJ1-2,TRBV15,NA,TGTGCCACCAGCACTAGGACATCGCGCTTTAACTATGGCTACACCTTC,CATSTRTSRFNYGYTF
NA,TRBJ1-2,TRBV6-4,NA,TGTGCCAGCCTCACGGGGAGAGGGGATTATGGCTACACCTTC,CASLTGRGDYGYTF
NA,TRBJ1-5,TRBV6-5,NA,TGTGCCAGCAGTCAACGGACTGCTAATCAGCCCCAGCATTTT,CASSQRTANQPQHF
NA,TRBJ2-7,TRBV4-2,TRBD1,TGTGCCAGCAGCCAAGTTACAGGGGAGTTTCACGAGCAGTACTTC,CASSQVTGEFHEQYF
NA,TRBJ2-7,TRBV5-1,NA,TGCGCCAGCAGCCGTTTAGGGTCTCGCGAGCAGTACTTC,CASSRLGSREQYF
NA,TRBJ2-1,TRBV16,TRBD2,TGTGCCAGCAGCCACGAATGGGTGGCGGGGGGCCACAATGAGCAGTTCTTC,CASSHEWVAGGHNEQFF
NA,TRBJ2-7,TRBV5-1,TRBD2,TGCGCCAGCAGCCGGGAACTAGCGAGTCTCGAGCAGTACTTC,CASSRELASLEQYF
NA,TRBJ1-2,TRBV7-2,NA,TGTGCCAGCAGCTTAATGCCGGGGAACTATGGCTACACCTTC,CASSLMPGNYGYTF
NA,TRBJ1-1,TRBV30,NA,TGTGCCTGGAGTTTAGTGGGGGGGTACACTGAAGCTTTCTTT,CAWSLVGGYTEAFF
NA,TRBJ2-1,TRBV9,TRBD1,TGTGCCAGCAGCGCCAGAACCAGGGGGTTGGGCGATGAGCAGTTCTTC,CASSARTRGLGDEQFF
few,TRBJ2-3,TRBV6-4,NA,TGTGCCAGCAGTGACGGTAGCACAGATACGCAGTATTTT,CASSDGSTDTQYF
NA,TRBJ2-1,TRBV5-1,NA,TGCGCCAGCAGCTTGGTAGGTCGCGAGAATGAGCAGTTCTTC,CASSLVGRENEQFF
NA,TRBJ2-3,TRBV20-1,NA,TGCAGTTCCGAGGGTGGCGATACGCAGTATTTT,CSSEGGDTQYF
NA,TRBJ1-5,TRBV27,TRBD1,TGTGCCAGCAGCGCCGGGACAGGGGGCAATCAGCCCCAGCATTTT,CASSAGTGGNQPQHF
NA,TRBJ2-3,TRBV18,NA,TGTGCCAGCTCACCCCTTACTGGGTCCCAAGCGTATTTT,CASSPLTGSQAYF
NA,TRBJ1-3,TRBV30,NA,TGTGCCTGGAGTGTAATCTTCGCAGTCTCTGGAAACACCATATATTTT,CAWSVIFAVSGNTIYF
few,TRBJ2-1,TRBV27,TRBD2,TGTGCCAGCAGTTTCCTAGCGGGAGGATACAATGAGCAGTTCTTC,CASSFLAGGYNEQFF
NA,TRBJ1-2,TRBV11-2,TRBD1,TGTGCCAGCAGCTCAGCGGACAGGGGGCTTTTCGGCTACACCTTC,CASSSADRGLFGYTF
NA,TRBJ1-5,TRBV7-2,NA,TGTGCCAGCAGCTCATACGACAGGCAGCCCCAGCATTTT,CASSSYDRQPQHF
NA,TRBJ2-1,TRBV4-1,TRBD2,TGCGCCAGCAGCCAAGAACTAGCGGGGGGATTGGGGCAGTTCTTC,CASSQELAGGLGQFF
NA,TRBJ2-3,TRBV24-1,NA,TGTGCCACCAGTGATTTTGGGGGTACGCAGTATTTT,CATSDFGGTQYF
NA,TRBJ1-4,TRBV7-2,NA,TGTGCCAGCAGCTACCCAGGGGTACGGGAAAAACTGTTTTTT,CASSYPGVREKLFF
NA,TRBJ2-7,TRBV27,NA,TGTGCCAGCAGTTTATGGGGACCGTCCGGGAAGTTCTCCTACGAGCAGTACTTC,CASSLWGPSGKFSYEQYF
NA,TRBJ2-1,TRBV7-8,TRBD2,TGTGCCAGCGGACTAGCGGGAGGGTACAATGAGCAGTTCTTC,CASGLAGGYNEQFF